This T cell receptor (beta chain) emerged from a study of blood T cell repertoires in COVID-19. Followed over time, Seattle patients had been enrolled while infection was active. The length of the CDR3 is 13 residues. Trimming left V 1 base short and J 7 bases short, with 8 bases between. Germline V gene data show CDR1 as SGHDN and CDR2 as FVKESK. As originally analysed: It was from reference gene primer amplification that nucleated cell counts were estimated. The assay was immunoSEQ multiplex PCR, and TCRdb's table has in-frame clones only and misses some. That table is the source of V, J and clone size, and D and trimming were worked out from the DNA. Altogether 540,000 or so clones are present, roughly 91% being singletons, with the ten largest covering around 8%.

The rearrangement joins TRBV14 to TRBJ1-3; no firm D call. Sequenced: peripheral blood. The receptor was derived from a woman aged 50 to 60 with COVID-19, enrolled during active disease. CDR3 sequence: CASSQVAGNTIYF. In DNA, the CDR3 is TGTGCCAGCAGCCAAGTGGCAGGCAACACCATATATTTT.